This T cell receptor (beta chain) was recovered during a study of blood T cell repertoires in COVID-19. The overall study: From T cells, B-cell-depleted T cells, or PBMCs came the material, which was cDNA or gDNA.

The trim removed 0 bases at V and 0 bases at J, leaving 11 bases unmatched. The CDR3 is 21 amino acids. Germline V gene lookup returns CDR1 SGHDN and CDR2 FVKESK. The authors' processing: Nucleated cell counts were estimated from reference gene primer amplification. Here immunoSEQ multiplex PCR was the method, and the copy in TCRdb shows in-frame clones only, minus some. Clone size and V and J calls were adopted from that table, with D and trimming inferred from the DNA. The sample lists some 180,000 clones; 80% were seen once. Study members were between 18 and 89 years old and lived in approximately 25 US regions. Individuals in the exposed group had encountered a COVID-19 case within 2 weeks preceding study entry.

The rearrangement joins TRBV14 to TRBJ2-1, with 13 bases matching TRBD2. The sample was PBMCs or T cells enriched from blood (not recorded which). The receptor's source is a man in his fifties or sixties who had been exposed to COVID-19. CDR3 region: CASSQDPASGLAGFSYNEQFF. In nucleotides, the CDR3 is TGTGCCAGCAGCCAAGACCCCGCGTCGGGACTAGCGGGGTTCTCCTACAATGAGCAGTTCTTC.